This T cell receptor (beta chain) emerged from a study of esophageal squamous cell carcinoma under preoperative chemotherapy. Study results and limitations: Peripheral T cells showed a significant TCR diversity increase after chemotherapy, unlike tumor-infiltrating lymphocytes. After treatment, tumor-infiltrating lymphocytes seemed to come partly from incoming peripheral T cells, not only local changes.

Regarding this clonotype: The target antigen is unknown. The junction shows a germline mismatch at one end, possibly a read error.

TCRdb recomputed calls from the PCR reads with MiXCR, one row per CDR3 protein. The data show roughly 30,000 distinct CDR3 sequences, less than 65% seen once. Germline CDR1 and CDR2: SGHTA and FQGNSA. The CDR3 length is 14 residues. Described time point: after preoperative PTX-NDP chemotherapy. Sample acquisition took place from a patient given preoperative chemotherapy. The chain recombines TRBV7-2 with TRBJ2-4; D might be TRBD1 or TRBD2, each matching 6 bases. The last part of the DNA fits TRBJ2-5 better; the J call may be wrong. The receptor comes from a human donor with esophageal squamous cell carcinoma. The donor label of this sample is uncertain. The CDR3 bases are TGTGCCAGCAGCCGGGGGCGTGGCCAAGGGACCCAGTACTTC. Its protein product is CASSRGRGQGTQYF.